These 26 T cell receptor beta chains came from one sample sequenced in a study of shared clonotypes between healthy human individuals (dated by TCRdb to between 2020 and 2021). The library relied on the immunoSEQ multiplex PCR assay. TCRdb retrieved this table from immuneACCESS and kept in-frame rearrangements only. Not all clones are present; in checked studies, unresolved V genes account for under half, and no reason is known for the remainder. The sample yields about 1.1 million clones; 60% to 80% were counted once. The biggest ten clones account for almost 0.9% of the sample. Sequencing used memory CD4+ T cells from PBMCs. The cell subset or site label, read with the paper, signifies: CD45RA-negative fraction. The receptor set was obtained from a man aged 18 to 29 in good health. Some clones in this sample may be carry-over from other donors' samples.

The chain recombines TRBV7-2 with TRBJ2-7; tentatively, D is TRBD1 or TRBD2 (5 bases each). CDR3 length: 12 residues. Trimming cost V 4 bases and J 7 bases, with 11 bases left between them. The germline gives CDR1 SGHTA, CDR2 FQGNSA. The CDR3 DNA reads TGTGCCAGCAGCTGGGGACGGTCGGAGCAGTACTTC. This sequence encodes CASSWGRSEQYF. Using reference TRBV7-2 and TRBJ2-7 for the parts outside the CDR3, the full variable domain is GAGVSQSPSNKVTEKGKDVELRCDPISGHTALYWYRQSLGQGLEFLIYFQGNSAPDKSGLPSDRFSAERTGGSVSTLTIQRTQQEDSAVYLCASSWGRSEQYFGPGTRLTVT.

This clone was counted only a few times. This rearrangement joins TRBV25-1 to TRBJ1-5; 9 nucleotides align to TRBD1. The CDR3 runs 16 residues. The V gene's germline CDR1 is MGHDK and CDR2 SYGVNS. The J segment lost 4 bases and the V segment lost 5 bases, leaving 9 bases of the junction unmatched. As DNA, the CDR3 is TGTGCCAGCAGTCCCGCTGGACAGGGGCGTAATCAGCCCCAGCATTTT. Its translation is CASSPAGQGRNQPQHF.

The CDR3 DNA is TGTGCCAGCAGTGAAGGGATGGGGTACAGGGTGACAGATACGCAGTATTTT. Encoded protein: CASSEGMGYRVTDTQYF. The gene calls are TRBV6-1 and TRBJ2-3; TRBD1 might be the D (6 bases). The CDR3 runs 17 residues. Germline assignment: CDR1 MNHNS and CDR2 SASEGT. V was clipped by 1 base and J by 3 bases, with 17 bases between them.

The chain is built from TRBV7-3 and TRBJ2-4; 8 nucleotides agree with TRBD1. Germline V gene lookup returns CDR1 SGHTA and CDR2 FQGTGA. V shed 5 bases and J 2 bases; nucleotides not matched to a gene: 8. This CDR3 comprises 16 residues. The CDR3 bases are TGTGCCAGCAGCCCCGGACAGGGTGGACCCAAAAACATTCAGTACTTC. It codes for CASSPGQGGPKNIQYF.

The V and J genes are TRBV9 and TRBJ2-3; D could derive from TRBD1 or TRBD2 (5 bases each). V was clipped by 4 bases and J by 0 bases, with 12 bases between them. The CDR3 extends over 15 amino acids. Per germline, CDR1 SGDLS and CDR2 YYNGEE. CDR3 loop: CASSPGTHSTDTQYF. The CDR3 region has the DNA TGTGCCAGCAGCCCCGGGACCCATAGCACAGATACGCAGTATTTT.

On this clone: At the DNA level, this CDR3 is encoded by other sequences in the same sample as well. CDR3 loop: CAWKGSGNTIYF. The CDR3 coding sequence is TGTGCCTGGAAGGGCTCTGGAAACACCATATATTTT. The chain couples TRBV30 to TRBJ1-3; unclear D gene. The CDR3 spans 12 residues. Germline CDR1 is GTSNPN and CDR2 is SVGIG (reference sequence). Trimming took off 4 bases at V and 0 bases at J, with 4 bases between the two ends.

This clone has a handful of counts. The gene calls are TRBV6-6 and TRBJ2-1; 7 positions agree with TRBD1. Losses at the gene ends were 2 bases for V and 5 bases for J; bases not matched to a gene: 3. This CDR3 comprises 14 residues. Germline CDR1 is MNHNY and CDR2 is SVGAGI (reference sequence). The CDR3 nucleotides read TGTGCCAGCAGTTACGGCACAGGGGACAATGAGCAGTTCTTC. Its protein is CASSYGTGDNEQFF.

The rearrangement links TRBV7-3 to TRBJ2-3; D is perhaps TRBD1 (6 bases). There are 14 residues in the CDR3. Germline loops: CDR1 SGHTA, CDR2 FQGTGA. The V gene lost 8 bases and the J gene lost 1 base, with 13 bases spanning the gap. The CDR3 region is CASSGVGGTDTQYF. In DNA form, the CDR3 reads TGTGCCAGCTCAGGGGTAGGGGGCACAGATACGCAGTATTTT.

The chain uses TRBV28 and TRBJ2-1; 9 bases align to TRBD1. The CDR3 covers 16 residues. Germline values: CDR1 MDHEN, CDR2 SYDVKM. The ends lost 6 bases at V and 7 bases at J; junction bases unmatched: 13. DNA of the CDR3: TGTGCCAGCAGCGGGCAACAGGGGGCTTCTTGTAATGAGCAGTTCTTC. Protein sequence: CASSGQQGASCNEQFF.

The chain recombines TRBV5-1 with TRBJ2-7, with 12 bases aligning to TRBD2. Germline V gives CDR1 SGHRS, CDR2 YFSETQ. This CDR3 region has 16 residues. The junction had 6 bases not matched to a gene; V was cut back by 1 base and J by 4 bases. DNA of the CDR3: TGCGCCAGCAGCTTGATTCGGACTAGCGGGACATACGAGCAGTACTTC. Translating gives CASSLIRTSGTYEQYF.

This chain connects TRBV4-1 to TRBJ2-7, with TRBD2 matching over 8 bases. Germline V gene sequence: CDR1 MGHRA, CDR2 YSYEKL. The junction had 6 bases not matched to a gene; V was cut back by 3 bases and J by 2 bases. CDR3 size: 15 residues. CDR3 loop: CASSQFSGTTYEQYF. The CDR3 DNA sequence: TGCGCCAGCAGCCAGTTTAGCGGGACCACCTACGAGCAGTACTTC.

The chain employs TRBV11-2 and TRBJ2-3; D not certain. This CDR3 spans 14 amino acids. Germline values: CDR1 SGHAT, CDR2 FQNNGV. Trimming cost V 6 bases and J 2 bases, with 12 bases left between them. The CDR3 spells CASRQNRDTDTQYF. CDR3 in DNA: TGTGCCAGCAGACAAAACAGAGACACAGATACGCAGTATTTT.

This chain joins TRBV5-1 and TRBJ2-3; 8 positions agree with TRBD1. The V segment lost 5 bases and the J segment 4 bases; nucleotides outside the gene matches: 9. The CDR3 runs 15 residues. Germline V gives CDR1 SGHRS, CDR2 YFSETQ. The chain's CDR3 is CASRYTGQGPDTQYF. The DNA of the CDR3 is TGCGCCAGCAGATACACCGGACAGGGCCCAGATACGCAGTATTTT.

V and J are TRBV5-6 and TRBJ2-1, with D unclear. The germline V and J ends were trimmed by 8 bases and 9 bases, with 12 bases remaining between them. The CDR3 is 11 residues long. Germline V CDR1 and CDR2: SGHDT, YYEEEE. CDR3 residues: CASMLSVEQFF. The CDR3 DNA sequence: TGTGCCAGTATGCTCTCTGTTGAGCAGTTCTTC.

The chain combines TRBV5-8 with TRBJ2-1, with D perhaps TRBD2 (6 bases). The CDR3 spans 18 residues. Germline CDR1 reads SGHTS; CDR2 reads YDEGEE. Trimming stripped 1 base from V and 2 bases from J, with 19 bases between. The CDR3 region has the DNA TGTGCCAGCAGCTTGATGAAGGGAGCGGGTCTACCCTACAATGAGCAGTTCTTC. This gives the protein CASSLMKGAGLPYNEQFF.

J is TRBJ2-5 and V is TRBV11-2; TRBD2 matches at 13 bases. Germline CDR1 and CDR2: SGHAT and FQNNGV. With V trimmed by 3 bases and J by 2 bases, 6 bases remained unmatched. The CDR3 has 17 residues. The CDR3 region has the DNA TGTGCCAGCAGCTTGGGGCCGGGACTAGCGGGACAAGAGACCCAGTACTTC. Protein product: CASSLGPGLAGQETQYF.

The chain employs TRBV11-3 and TRBJ2-2, with D perhaps assigned TRBD1 or TRBD2 (5 bases each). Germline V lookup: CDR1 SGHNT, CDR2 YENEEA. V lost 5 bases, J lost 2 bases, and 15 bases lay in between. The length of the CDR3 is 16 residues. The CDR3 coding sequence is TGTGCCAGCAGCGAGGTTTGGGACGATAACACCGGGGAGCTGTTTTTT. Translated: CASSEVWDDNTGELFF.

The chain carries TRBV25-1 and TRBJ2-3; D is perhaps TRBD2 (5 bases). Trimming cost V 2 bases and J 5 bases, with 11 bases left between them. The CDR3 length is 14 residues. Germline CDR1 and CDR2: MGHDK and SYGVNS. CDR3 in amino acids: CASSEPGKVDTQYF. The CDR3, as DNA: TGTGCCAGCAGTGAACCGGGAAAGGTAGATACGCAGTATTTT.

The chain combines TRBV5-1 with TRBJ2-5; D may be TRBD2 (6 bases). The germline V gene encodes CDR1 SGHRS and CDR2 YFSETQ. With 4 bases removed from V and 5 bases from J, the gap between germline ends came to 18 bases. This CDR3 is 15 amino acids long. The CDR3 DNA reads as TGCGCCAGCAGCCAAAATCGCATGGGGGGTGAGACCCAGTACTTC. This sequence encodes CASSQNRMGGETQYF.

The chain combines TRBV5-1 with TRBJ2-7; 8 positions match TRBD2. This CDR3 is 17 amino acids long. Losses at the gene ends were 4 bases for V and 2 bases for J; bases not matched to a gene: 14. Germline-derived CDR1 and CDR2 are SGHRS and YFSETQ. The CDR3 DNA sequence: TGCGCCAGCAGCAGGTTAATAGCGGGATTTCAACCCTACGAGCAGTACTTC. The encoded protein is CASSRLIAGFQPYEQYF.

CDR3 protein: CASSISSANTGELFF. CDR3 DNA: TGTGCCAGTAGTATTAGTAGCGCGAACACCGGGGAGCTGTTTTTT. The chain combines TRBV19 with TRBJ2-2, with D perhaps TRBD2 (5 bases). The V end was cut by 3 bases, the J end by 0 bases, with 8 bases between. Germline-derived CDR1 and CDR2 are LNHDA and SQIVND (reference sequence). This CDR3 contains 15 residues.

The chain has TRBV2 and TRBJ1-2, with D uncertain. From germline, CDR1 is SNHLY and CDR2 FYNNEI. V lost 5 bases to trimming and J lost 4 bases, with 17 bases between them. The CDR3 totals 15 residues. The CDR3 loop reads CASSPGPALGYGYTF. The CDR3 DNA is TGTGCCAGCAGTCCAGGACCAGCATTGGGCTATGGCTACACCTTC.

As to this clone: This same CDR3 is encoded by further DNA sequences in the sample. The chain carries TRBV5-4 and TRBJ2-1; 11 nucleotides line up with TRBD2. Germline loops: CDR1 SGHNT, CDR2 YYREEE (reference sequence). The CDR3 extends over 16 amino acids. V was clipped by 4 bases and J by 3 bases; unmatched bases: 6. This chain's CDR3 is CASSPLAGGNYNEQFF. The CDR3 DNA follows: TGTGCCAGCAGCCCGCTAGCGGGAGGCAACTACAATGAGCAGTTCTTC.

CDR3 nucleotide sequence: TGTGCCAGTAGTAGCCGGGACCCTACCCTCTATGGCTACACCTTC. It encodes CASSSRDPTLYGYTF. The chain has TRBV19 and TRBJ1-2; a weak D match, TRBD1 (5 bases). The germline V gene has CDR1 LNHDA and CDR2 SQIVND (reference sequence). The CDR3 covers 15 residues. Trimming left V 4 bases short and J 4 bases short, with 16 bases between.

The CDR3 spells CASTNEGATQYF. CDR3 in DNA: TGTGCCAGCACCAACGAGGGGGCGACGCAGTATTTT. The chain couples TRBV5-6 to TRBJ2-3, with TRBD1 matching over 7 bases. The CDR3 has 12 residues. CDR1 and CDR2 (germline): SGHDT, YYEEEE. V lost 6 bases to trimming and J lost 9 bases; unmatched junction nucleotides: 7.

This rearrangement joins TRBV18 to TRBJ2-7, with TRBD2 identical over 8 bases. This CDR3 spans 15 amino acids. J lost 5 bases, V lost 2 bases, and 8 bases had no gene match. CDR1 and CDR2 (germline): KGHSH, LQKENI. The CDR3 bases are TGTGCCAGCTCACCAACAATAGCGGGAACCCACGAGCAGTACTTC. Its protein is CASSPTIAGTHEQYF.